This T cell receptor beta chain was recorded in a study of a mutant IDH1 vaccine in newly diagnosed glioma. In the case of this clone: The antigen is unknown.

Whole-study findings and limits: It seemed that pseudoprogression was not linked to changes in the top peripheral T cell clonotypes.

The protocol was immunoSEQ multiplex PCR, while the TCRdb copy is restricted to in-frame clones and leaves out a portion. This sample has around 52,000 clones; 85% to 90% occur once, and the top ten carry approximately 4.2%. The time point here: week 5, during vaccination. Doses consisted of 300 ug of mutant IDH1 20-mer peptide each, paired with topical imiquimod. V dropped 4 bases and J dropped 6; count of bases not matched to a gene: 6. The germline gives CDR1 SGDLS, CDR2 YYNGEE. The CDR3 has 13 amino acids. Sequenced here: PBMCs, sampled from a glioma patient whose treatment included an IDH1 peptide vaccine. This clonotype originated in a woman in her forties with glioma. The chain recombines TRBV9 with TRBJ1-1; TRBD1 agrees at 7 bases. Written as DNA, the CDR3 is TGTGCCAGCAGCTTACGACAGGGCGCTGAAGCTTTCTTT. Amino acids: CASSLRQGAEAFF.